This record concerns one T cell receptor (beta chain) sequence. This entry belongs to a study of cytomegalovirus exposure and HLA in healthy donors. Both 60 Vbeta primers and 13 Jbeta primers went into the PCR. Method: immunoSEQ multiplex PCR; TCRdb's copy keeps in-frame clones and lacks some. The data show 150,000 to 200,000 clones, 77% seen once. The clonotype originates from a woman aged 25 to 39 in good health and CMV-seronegative. The sample taken for sequencing was PBMCs.

For the CDR3, the DNA is TGTGCCAGCAGCCCCTACCGACAGGGGGCCGGGGAGCAGTACTTC. This sequence encodes CASSPYRQGAGEQYF. V is TRBV7-2 and J is TRBJ2-7; TRBD1 matches at 10 bases. The length of the CDR3 is 15 residues. Germline CDR1 SGHTA, CDR2 FQGNSA. Germline trimming cut 5 bases from V and 7 bases from J; bases unmatched to any gene: 11.